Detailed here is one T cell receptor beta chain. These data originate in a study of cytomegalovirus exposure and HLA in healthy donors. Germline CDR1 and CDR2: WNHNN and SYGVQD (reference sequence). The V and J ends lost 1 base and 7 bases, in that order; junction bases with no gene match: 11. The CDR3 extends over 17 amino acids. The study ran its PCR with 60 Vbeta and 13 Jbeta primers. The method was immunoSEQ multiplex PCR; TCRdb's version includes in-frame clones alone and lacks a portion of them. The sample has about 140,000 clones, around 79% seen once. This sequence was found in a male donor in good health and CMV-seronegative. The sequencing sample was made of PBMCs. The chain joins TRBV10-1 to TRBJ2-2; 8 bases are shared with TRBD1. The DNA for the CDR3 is TGCGCCAGCAGTGAGTTCGGGACAGGCGATAGAGGCGGGGAGCTGTTTTTT. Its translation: CASSEFGTGDRGGELFF.